The text below deals with one T cell receptor (beta chain). Its antigen is not known. The data belong to a study of T-cell reconstitution after alpha-beta-depleted transplantation in children. Preparation of the TCRbeta library involved a method that used unique molecular identifiers. TCRdb redid the calling of the PCR reads with MiXCR, one entry per CDR3 protein. The data hold a few hundred thousand distinct CDR3 sequences, with under 15% observed a single time. Overall study results and limits: After transplant, at about two months, alpha-beta T cells were reportedly derived from several hundred expanded graft clones.

The CDR3 consists of 15 residues. V was pared by 5 bases and J by 4 bases, with 14 bases between. V usage is TRBV12-3 or TRBV12-4 and J usage is TRBJ2-2; no clear D. The sample in question was PBMCs, mostly from graft donor cells, obtained 360 days after TCRalphabeta/CD19-depleted stem cell transplant. The TCR comes from a male patient younger than 18 who had a stem cell transplant for acute myeloid leukemia, so the T cells may come from the graft donor. The CDR3 protein is CASSLRKRVTGELFF. Written as DNA, the CDR3 is TGTGCCAGCAGTCTCCGCAAAAGGGTCACCGGGGAGCTGTTTTTT.